These T cell receptor beta chains were read from a single sample in a study of blood T cell repertoires in COVID-19. TCRdb keeps only in-frame clones here, not all; method: immunoSEQ multiplex PCR. The sample has more than 300,000 clones, roughly 88% seen once; the top ten hold around 1.5%. The sample comprised peripheral blood. The receptors were gathered from a woman aged 45-59 years with acute or convalescent COVID-19. Each CDR3 is given with its conserved first and last residue. The order of the fields is D gene, V gene, J gene, clone size, CDR3 length, CDR3 DNA, CDR3 protein. D genes are given only for firm matches. Clone size is shown for a subset of rows, as once, few, many or a class of expanded clone.

TRBD1,TRBV19,TRBJ1-1,once,14,TGTGCCAGTAGTCGTCAACAGGGGGACACTGAAGCTTTCTTT,CASSRQQGDTEAFF
TRBD1,TRBV7-8,TRBJ2-1,NA,13,TGTGCCAGCAGCTCCTACAGGGGACGGGAGCAGTTCTTC,CASSSYRGREQFF
NA,TRBV18,TRBJ1-4,NA,17,TGTGCCAGCTCAGCCCGACCATTGGACAGTAGGAATGAAAAACTGTTTTTT,CASSARPLDSRNEKLFF
TRBD2,TRBV5-1,TRBJ2-5,once,16,TGCGCCAGCAGCCAATTCGGACTAGCGGGAGCAGAGACCCAGTACTTC,CASSQFGLAGAETQYF
TRBD1,TRBV4-1,TRBJ2-7,NA,15,TGCGCCAGCAGCCCCGGACAGGGGGCAATCTACGAGCAGTACTTC,CASSPGQGAIYEQYF
TRBD1,TRBV6-5,TRBJ2-1,NA,15,TGTACTACATGGTGGGGGACAGGGGGCCTGAATGAGCAGTTCTTC,CTTWWGTGGLNEQFF
TRBD1,TRBV4-2,TRBJ2-7,once,15,TGTGCCAGCAGCCAAAACGCAGGGGGTAACTACGAGCAGTACTTC,CASSQNAGGNYEQYF
TRBD1,TRBV6-5,TRBJ1-1,once,14,TGTGCCAGCAGTACAGGGGGCTCGGGCACTGAAGCTTTCTTT,CASSTGGSGTEAFF
NA,TRBV5-1,TRBJ2-2,NA,14,TGCGCCAGCAGCTTGGGAGGCCAGACCGGGGAGCTGTTTTTT,CASSLGGQTGELFF
TRBD2,TRBV5-4,TRBJ2-1,once,16,TGTGCCAGCAGTCCCGGGGGTAGCGGGAACGTCAATGAGCAGTTCTTC,CASSPGGSGNVNEQFF
NA,TRBV5-1,TRBJ2-5,NA,21,TGCGCCAGCAGCTTTTGGAGTTTAAACAGGGTTGGAAGGGGGAACCAAGAGACCCAGTACTTC,CASSFWSLNRVGRGNQETQYF
TRBD1,TRBV6-2/TRBV6-3,TRBJ2-7,NA,13,TGTGCCAGCAGTCGGACAGGGGCCAGCGAGCAGTACTTC,CASSRTGASEQYF
NA,TRBV19,TRBJ1-4,NA,13,TGTGCCAGTTCAGATCCAACTAATGAAAAACTGTTTTTT,CASSDPTNEKLFF
NA,TRBV29-1,TRBJ2-2,NA,12,TGCAGCGTCCCCGACAGGAACGGGGAGCTGTTTTTT,CSVPDRNGELFF
NA,TRBV28,TRBJ1-2,NA,14,TGTGCCAGCAGTTTAGTACTTCTGGCGGGGGGCTACACCTTC,CASSLVLLAGGYTF
TRBD2,TRBV27,TRBJ2-1,NA,18,TGTGCCAGCGCTTCGTGGACTAGCGGAATTAGCTCCTACAATGAGCAGTTCTTC,CASASWTSGISSYNEQFF
NA,TRBV6-5,TRBJ1-6,once,12,TGTGCCAGCAGGCAGGGGTCTTCACCCCTCCACTTT,CASRQGSSPLHF
TRBD1,TRBV12-3/TRBV12-4,TRBJ1-2,NA,12,TGTGCCAGCAGGTGGACAGGGGGCAGCTACACCTTC,CASRWTGGSYTF
TRBD1,TRBV5-1,TRBJ1-6,NA,15,TGCGCCAGCAGTTACGGACAGGGAAGAGGGTCACCCCTCCACTTT,CASSYGQGRGSPLHF
TRBD2,TRBV28,TRBJ2-2,many,16,TGTGCCAGCAACGCACTAGCGGGAGGCACCCCCGGGGAGCTGTTTTTT,CASNALAGGTPGELFF
TRBD2,TRBV5-1,TRBJ2-3,NA,15,TGCGCCAGCAGCCACGCGACTAGCAGCACAGATACGCAGTATTTT,CASSHATSSTDTQYF
TRBD1,TRBV6-2/TRBV6-3,TRBJ1-2,NA,14,TGTGCCAGCAGCAGGGACAGGGGGCACGATGGCTACACCTTC,CASSRDRGHDGYTF
NA,TRBV5-1,TRBJ1-4,NA,15,TGCGCCAGCAGCTTGGGGACAGATCTAAATGAAAAACTGTTTTTT,CASSLGTDLNEKLFF
TRBD2,TRBV24-1,TRBJ2-7,NA,16,TGTGCCACCAGTGATCCCGGGACTAGCGGGAGTTACGAGCAGTACTTC,CATSDPGTSGSYEQYF
NA,TRBV5-5,TRBJ2-1,NA,14,TGTGCCAGCAGCCATCTAGTGCCCTACAATGAGCAGTTCTTC,CASSHLVPYNEQFF
NA,TRBV6-2/TRBV6-3,TRBJ1-2,NA,13,TGTGCCAGCAGTCCAGACAGGATGGGTGGCTACACCTTC,CASSPDRMGGYTF
TRBD1,TRBV10-3,TRBJ1-2,once,16,TGTGCCATCAGTGAGTCAACGGGACAGAGTCTCTATGGCTACACCTTC,CAISESTGQSLYGYTF
NA,TRBV7-9,TRBJ1-4,once,11,TGTGCCAGCAGCCCAGAAATGAAGCTGTTTTTT,CASSPEMKLFF
TRBD1,TRBV7-2,TRBJ1-5,NA,15,TGTGCCAGCAGCTTTTCAGGGGGCGCGGGTCAGCCCCAGCATTTT,CASSFSGGAGQPQHF
NA,TRBV4-3,TRBJ2-2,NA,18,TGCGCCAGCAGCCAAGAAGCCCAAAGCTATTTGAACACCGGGGAGCTGTTTTTT,CASSQEAQSYLNTGELFF
NA,TRBV9,TRBJ2-5,NA,13,TGTGCCAGCAGCGTCATGGAGTTCGGGACCCAGTACTTC,CASSVMEFGTQYF
TRBD2,TRBV28,TRBJ2-7,few,14,TGTGCCAGCAGTTCCCCCGGGGGGGCCGGCGAGCAGTACTTC,CASSSPGGAGEQYF
NA,TRBV7-8,TRBJ2-5,NA,14,TGTGCCAGCAGCCCCCGGACAGTCCAAGAGACCCAGTACTTC,CASSPRTVQETQYF
NA,TRBV27,TRBJ2-7,NA,13,TGTGCCAGCAGCGCAGGTTTGCCAGACGAGCAGTACTTC,CASSAGLPDEQYF
TRBD1,TRBV7-2,TRBJ1-1,NA,15,TGTGCCAGCAGCTCTACAGGGGCCGTGAACACTGAAGCTTTCTTT,CASSSTGAVNTEAFF
TRBD1,TRBV20-1,TRBJ2-7,NA,13,TGCAGTGCTAGTCGGACAGGGGTCGACGAGCAGTACTTC,CSASRTGVDEQYF
NA,TRBV19,TRBJ1-2,NA,13,TGTGCCAGTAGTATTCAGGGGTACTATGGCTACACCTTC,CASSIQGYYGYTF
TRBD2,TRBV13,TRBJ2-5,NA,15,TGTGCCAGCAGCTCGGGGACTATTTTAACGGAGACCCAGTACTTC,CASSSGTILTETQYF
TRBD1,TRBV15,TRBJ1-5,NA,15,TGTGCCACCAGCAGAGCGGACAGGGAGTTCCAGCCCCAGCATTTT,CATSRADREFQPQHF
TRBD2,TRBV20-1,TRBJ2-7,NA,14,TGCAGTGCTAGTCACCATCCGGGGGGGTACGAGCAGTACTTC,CSASHHPGGYEQYF
NA,TRBV6-4,TRBJ2-2,NA,13,TGTGCCAGCAGTGACTCGACTGGCGGGGAGCTGTTTTTT,CASSDSTGGELFF
NA,TRBV11-3,TRBJ2-3,few,13,TGTGCCAGCAGCTTAGGAGGTACAGATACGCAGTATTTT,CASSLGGTDTQYF
TRBD2,TRBV4-2,TRBJ2-5,once,16,TGTGCCAGCAGCATTACTAGCGGGAGTTGCCAAGAGACCCAGTACTTC,CASSITSGSCQETQYF